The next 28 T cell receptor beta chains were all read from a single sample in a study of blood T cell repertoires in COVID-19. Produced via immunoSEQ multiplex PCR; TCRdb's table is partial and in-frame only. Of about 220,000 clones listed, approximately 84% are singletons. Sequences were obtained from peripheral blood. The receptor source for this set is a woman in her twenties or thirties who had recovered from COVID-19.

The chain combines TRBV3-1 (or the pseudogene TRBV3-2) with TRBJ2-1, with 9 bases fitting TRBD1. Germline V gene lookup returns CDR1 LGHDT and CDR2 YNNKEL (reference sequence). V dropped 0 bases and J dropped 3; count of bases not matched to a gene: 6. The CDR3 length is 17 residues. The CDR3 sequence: CASSQEGTGKIYNEQFF. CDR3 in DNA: TGTGCCAGCAGCCAAGAGGGGACAGGGAAGATCTACAATGAGCAGTTCTTC.

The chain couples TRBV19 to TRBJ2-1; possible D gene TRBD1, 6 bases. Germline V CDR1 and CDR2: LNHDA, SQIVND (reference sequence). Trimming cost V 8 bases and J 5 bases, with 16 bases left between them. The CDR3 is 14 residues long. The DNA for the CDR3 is TGTGCCAGTCATCGCCGGAAGGGGGACAATGAGCAGTTCTTC. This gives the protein CASHRRKGDNEQFF.

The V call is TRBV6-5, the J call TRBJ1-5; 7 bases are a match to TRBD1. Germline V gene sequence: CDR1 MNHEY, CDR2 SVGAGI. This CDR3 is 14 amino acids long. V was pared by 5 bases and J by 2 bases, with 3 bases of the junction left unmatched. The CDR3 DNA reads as TGTGCCAGCAGTCGACAGGGCGGCAATCAGCCCCAGCATTTT. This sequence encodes CASSRQGGNQPQHF.

The CDR3 DNA follows: TGTGCCAGCAGCCCCGGGGAGAGTAGGGCCGCGCGAGCCGGGGAGCTGTTTTTT. This sequence encodes CASSPGESRAARAGELFF. The chain combines TRBV6-2 or TRBV6-3 with TRBJ2-2, with a possible D match to TRBD2 (5 bases). V was pared by 6 bases and J by 6 bases, with 26 bases between. The CDR3 is made up of 18 amino acids. Germline V gene data show CDR1 as MNHEY and CDR2 as SVGEGT.

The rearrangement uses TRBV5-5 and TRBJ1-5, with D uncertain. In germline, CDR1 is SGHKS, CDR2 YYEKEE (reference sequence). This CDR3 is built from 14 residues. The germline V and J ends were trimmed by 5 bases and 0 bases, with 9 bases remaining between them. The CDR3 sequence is CASRSDISNQPQHF. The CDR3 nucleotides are TGTGCCAGCAGATCTGACATTAGCAATCAGCCCCAGCATTTT.

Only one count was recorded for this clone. The DNA for the CDR3 is TGTGCCAGCAGCCAAGATCTGGAGGCGGGTTTTGGAACCCAGTTCTTC. This gives the protein CASSQDLEAGFGTQFF. This rearrangement joins TRBV3-1 (or the pseudogene TRBV3-2) to TRBJ2-1, with D possibly TRBD2 on 5 matching bases. Trimming took 0 bases from V and 13 from J, leaving 22 bases between them. Germline CDR1 LGHDT, CDR2 YNNKEL (reference sequence). The length of the CDR3 is 16 residues.

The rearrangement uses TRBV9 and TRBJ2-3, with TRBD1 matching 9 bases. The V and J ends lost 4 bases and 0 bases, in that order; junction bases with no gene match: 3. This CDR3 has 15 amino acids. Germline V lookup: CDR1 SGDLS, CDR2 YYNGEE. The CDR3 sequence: CASSLQGASTDTQYF. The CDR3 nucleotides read TGTGCCAGCAGCTTACAGGGGGCCAGCACAGATACGCAGTATTTT.

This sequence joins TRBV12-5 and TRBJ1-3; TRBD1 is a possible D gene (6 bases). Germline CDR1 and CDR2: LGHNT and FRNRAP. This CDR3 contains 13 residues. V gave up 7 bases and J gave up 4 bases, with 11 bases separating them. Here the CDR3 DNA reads TGTGCTAGTGTCCTGGGGGCGGGAAACACCATATATTTT. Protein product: CASVLGAGNTIYF.

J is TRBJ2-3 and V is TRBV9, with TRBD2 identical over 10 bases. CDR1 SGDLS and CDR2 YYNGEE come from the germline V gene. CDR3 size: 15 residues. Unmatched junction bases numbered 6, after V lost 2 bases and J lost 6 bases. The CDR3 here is CASSVSGGPLDTQYF. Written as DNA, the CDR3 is TGTGCCAGCAGCGTTAGCGGGGGGCCATTGGATACGCAGTATTTT.

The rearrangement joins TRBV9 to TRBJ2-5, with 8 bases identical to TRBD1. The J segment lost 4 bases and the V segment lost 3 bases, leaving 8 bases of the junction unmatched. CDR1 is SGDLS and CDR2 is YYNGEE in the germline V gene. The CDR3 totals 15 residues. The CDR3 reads CASSARDRPGETQYF. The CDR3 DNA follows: TGTGCCAGCAGCGCCCGGGACAGGCCTGGAGAGACCCAGTACTTC.

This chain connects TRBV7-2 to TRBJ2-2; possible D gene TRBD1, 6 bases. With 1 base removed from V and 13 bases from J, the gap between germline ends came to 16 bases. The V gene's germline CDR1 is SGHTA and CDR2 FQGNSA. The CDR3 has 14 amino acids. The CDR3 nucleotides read TGTGCCAGCAGCTTAGGGACAGAACCTATCGGGCTGTTTTTT. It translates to CASSLGTEPIGLFF.

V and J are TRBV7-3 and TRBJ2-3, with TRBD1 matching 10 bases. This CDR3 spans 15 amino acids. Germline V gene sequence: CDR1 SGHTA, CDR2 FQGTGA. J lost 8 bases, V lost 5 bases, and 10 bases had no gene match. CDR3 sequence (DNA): TGTGCCAGCAGCCGACCCGGGACAGGGGCAGGTACGCAGTATTTT. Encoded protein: CASSRPGTGAGTQYF.

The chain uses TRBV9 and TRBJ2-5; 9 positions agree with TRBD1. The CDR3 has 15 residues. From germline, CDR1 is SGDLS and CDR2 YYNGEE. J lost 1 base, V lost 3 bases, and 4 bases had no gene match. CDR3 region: CASSGQGGTQETQYF. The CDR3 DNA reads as TGTGCCAGCAGCGGACAGGGGGGGACCCAAGAGACCCAGTACTTC.

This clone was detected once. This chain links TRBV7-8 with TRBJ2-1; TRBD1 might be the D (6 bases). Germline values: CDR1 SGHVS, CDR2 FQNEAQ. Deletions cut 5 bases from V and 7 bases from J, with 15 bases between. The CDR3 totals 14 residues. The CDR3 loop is CASSRVSQGNEQFF. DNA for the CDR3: TGTGCCAGCAGCCGAGTCTCCCAGGGGAATGAGCAGTTCTTC.

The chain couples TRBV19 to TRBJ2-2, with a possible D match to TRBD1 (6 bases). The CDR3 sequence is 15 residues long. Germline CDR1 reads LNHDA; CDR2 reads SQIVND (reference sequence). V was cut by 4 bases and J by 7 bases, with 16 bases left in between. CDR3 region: CASSSPSKQGGELFF. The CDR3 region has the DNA TGTGCCAGTAGTAGCCCATCAAAACAGGGCGGGGAGCTGTTTTTT.

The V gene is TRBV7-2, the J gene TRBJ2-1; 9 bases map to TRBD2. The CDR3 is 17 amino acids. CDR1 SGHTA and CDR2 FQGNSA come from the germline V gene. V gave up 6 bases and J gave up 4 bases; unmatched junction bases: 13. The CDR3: CASSSLAGGLGYNEQFF. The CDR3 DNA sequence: TGTGCCAGCAGTTCTCTGGCGGGGGGGCTTGGGTACAATGAGCAGTTCTTC.

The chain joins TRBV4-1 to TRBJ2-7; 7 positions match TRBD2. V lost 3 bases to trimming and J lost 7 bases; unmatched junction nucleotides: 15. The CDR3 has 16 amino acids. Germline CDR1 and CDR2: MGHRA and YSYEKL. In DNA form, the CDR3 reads TGCGCCAGCAGCCAGGGAGCGGGGCCTTTTACGGAGGAGCAGTACTTC. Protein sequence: CASSQGAGPFTEEQYF.

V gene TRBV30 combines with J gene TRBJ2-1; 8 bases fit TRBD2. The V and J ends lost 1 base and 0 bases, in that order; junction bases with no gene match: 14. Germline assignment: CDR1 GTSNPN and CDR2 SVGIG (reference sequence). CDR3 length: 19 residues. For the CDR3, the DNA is TGTGCCTGGAGTGCACTATATGAGCGGGGGTCGAGCTCCTACAATGAGCAGTTCTTC. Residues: CAWSALYERGSSSYNEQFF.

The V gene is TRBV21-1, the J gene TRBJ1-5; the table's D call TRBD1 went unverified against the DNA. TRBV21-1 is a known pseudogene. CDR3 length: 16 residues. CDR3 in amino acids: CASSKGVDRFNQPQHF. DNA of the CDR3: TGTGCCAGCAGCAAAGGAGTGGACAGATTCAATCAGCCCCAGCATTTT.

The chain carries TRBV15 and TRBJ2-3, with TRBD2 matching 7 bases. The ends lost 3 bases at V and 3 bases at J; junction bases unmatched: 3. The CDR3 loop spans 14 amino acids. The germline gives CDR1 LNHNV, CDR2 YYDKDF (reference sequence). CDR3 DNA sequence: TGTGCCACCAGCAGGTCCGGGGGGACAGATACGCAGTATTTT. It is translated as CATSRSGGTDTQYF.

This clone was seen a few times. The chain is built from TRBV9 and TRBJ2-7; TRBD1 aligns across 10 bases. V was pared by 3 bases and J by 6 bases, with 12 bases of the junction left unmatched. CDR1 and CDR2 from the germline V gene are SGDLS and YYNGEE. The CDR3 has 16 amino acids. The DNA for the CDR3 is TGTGCCAGCAGCGGGGGCTGGGGACAGGGGTCTAGCGAGCAGTACTTC. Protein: CASSGGWGQGSSEQYF.

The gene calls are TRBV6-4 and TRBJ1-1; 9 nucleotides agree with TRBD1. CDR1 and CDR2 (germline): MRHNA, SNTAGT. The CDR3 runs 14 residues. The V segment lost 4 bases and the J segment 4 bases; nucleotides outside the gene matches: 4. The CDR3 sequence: CASSADRGTTEAFF. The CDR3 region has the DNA TGTGCCAGCAGTGCCGACAGGGGGACCACTGAAGCTTTCTTT.

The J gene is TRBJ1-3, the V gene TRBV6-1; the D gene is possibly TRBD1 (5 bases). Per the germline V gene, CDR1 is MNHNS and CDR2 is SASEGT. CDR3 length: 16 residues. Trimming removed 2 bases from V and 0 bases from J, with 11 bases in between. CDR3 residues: CASSEWGSPSGNTIYF. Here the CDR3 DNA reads TGTGCCAGCAGTGAATGGGGCAGTCCCTCTGGAAACACCATATATTTT.

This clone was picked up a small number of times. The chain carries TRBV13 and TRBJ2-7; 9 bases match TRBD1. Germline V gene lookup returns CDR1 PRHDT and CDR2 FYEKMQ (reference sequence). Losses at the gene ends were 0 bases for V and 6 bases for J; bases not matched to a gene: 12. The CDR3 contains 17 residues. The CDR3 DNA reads TGTGCCAGCAGCTTAGGCCGTATGGGACAGGGATCGGCCGAGCAGTACTTC. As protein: CASSLGRMGQGSAEQYF.

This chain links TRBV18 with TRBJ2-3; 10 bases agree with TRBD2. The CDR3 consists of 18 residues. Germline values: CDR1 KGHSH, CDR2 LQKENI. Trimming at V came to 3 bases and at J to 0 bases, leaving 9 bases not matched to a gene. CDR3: CASSPATSGDTSTDTQYF. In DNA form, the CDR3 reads TGTGCCAGCTCACCCGCAACTAGCGGGGATACTAGCACAGATACGCAGTATTTT.

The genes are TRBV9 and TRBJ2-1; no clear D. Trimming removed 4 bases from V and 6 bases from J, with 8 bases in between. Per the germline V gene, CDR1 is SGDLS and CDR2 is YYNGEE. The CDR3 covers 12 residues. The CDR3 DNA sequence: TGTGCCAGCAGCTCGCCGGGCAATGAGCAGTTCTTC. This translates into CASSSPGNEQFF.

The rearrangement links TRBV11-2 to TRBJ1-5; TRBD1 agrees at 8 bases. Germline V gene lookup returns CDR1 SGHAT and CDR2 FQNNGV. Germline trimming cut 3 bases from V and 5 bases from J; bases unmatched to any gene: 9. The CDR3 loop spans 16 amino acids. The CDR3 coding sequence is TGTGCCAGCAGCTTTTCAGGGGGCGCCGGGGATCAGCCCCAGCATTTT. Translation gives CASSFSGGAGDQPQHF.

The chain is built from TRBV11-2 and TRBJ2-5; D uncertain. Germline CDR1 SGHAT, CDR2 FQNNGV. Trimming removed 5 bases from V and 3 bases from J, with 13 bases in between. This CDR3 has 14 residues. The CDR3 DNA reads TGTGCCAGCAGCCTCTTGACACAGAAAGAGACCCAGTACTTC. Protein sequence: CASSLLTQKETQYF.